These 3 T cell receptor beta chains came from one sample sequenced in a study of blood T cells in healthy people across ages. Alongside a J-beta primer mix, a sample-barcoded 5' primer served in a second PCR lasting about 6 to 11 cycles. MiXCR was run by TCRdb on the 5' RACE reads, yielding one entry per CDR3 protein. The sample lists over a million distinct CDR3 sequences, about 42% occurring once. The material sequenced was blood. The source is a woman aged 18-30 years in good health.

The genes are TRBV4-1 and TRBJ2-1, with D unclear. V lost 0 bases to trimming and J lost 2 bases, with 11 bases between them. The CDR3 is 16 residues long. Germline CDR1 MGHRA, CDR2 YSYEKL. The CDR3 loop is CASSQDWPGTYNEQFF. Here the CDR3 DNA reads TGCGCCAGCAGCCAAGATTGGCCAGGAACCTACAATGAGCAGTTCTTC.

J is TRBJ2-2 and V is TRBV29-1; D uncertain. The CDR3 extends over 13 amino acids. Trimming took 1 base from V and 6 from J, leaving 9 bases between them. CDR1 SQVTM and CDR2 ANQGSEA come from the germline V gene. Here the CDR3 reads CSVEVLSSGELFF. CDR3 coding DNA: TGCAGCGTTGAAGTTTTGAGCTCCGGGGAGCTGTTTTTT.

This clonotype appeared a few times. The gene calls are TRBV20-1 and TRBJ2-7, with a tentative D call TRBD2 (5 bases). From germline, CDR1 is DFQATT and CDR2 SNEGSKA (reference sequence). The CDR3 loop spans 13 amino acids. The V end was cut by 0 bases, the J end by 7 bases, with 13 bases between. Here the CDR3 reads CSARDSGSWEQYF. CDR3 sequence (DNA): TGCAGTGCTAGAGATTCTGGGAGTTGGGAGCAGTACTTC.